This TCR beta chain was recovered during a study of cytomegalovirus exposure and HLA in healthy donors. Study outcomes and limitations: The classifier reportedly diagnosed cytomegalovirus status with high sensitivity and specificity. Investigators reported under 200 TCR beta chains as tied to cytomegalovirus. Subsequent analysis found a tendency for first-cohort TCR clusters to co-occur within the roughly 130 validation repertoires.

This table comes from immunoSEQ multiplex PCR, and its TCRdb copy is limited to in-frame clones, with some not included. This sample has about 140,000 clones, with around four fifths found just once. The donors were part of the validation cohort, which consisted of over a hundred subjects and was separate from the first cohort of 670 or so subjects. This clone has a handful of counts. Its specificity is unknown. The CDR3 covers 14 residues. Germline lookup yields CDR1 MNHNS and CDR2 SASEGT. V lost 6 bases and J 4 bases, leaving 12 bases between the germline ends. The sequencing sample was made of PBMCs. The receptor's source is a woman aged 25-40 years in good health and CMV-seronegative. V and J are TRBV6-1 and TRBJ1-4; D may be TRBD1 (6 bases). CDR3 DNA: TGTGCCAGCAGCGAGGACAGAGTTAATGAAAAACTGTTTTTT. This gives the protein CASSEDRVNEKLFF.